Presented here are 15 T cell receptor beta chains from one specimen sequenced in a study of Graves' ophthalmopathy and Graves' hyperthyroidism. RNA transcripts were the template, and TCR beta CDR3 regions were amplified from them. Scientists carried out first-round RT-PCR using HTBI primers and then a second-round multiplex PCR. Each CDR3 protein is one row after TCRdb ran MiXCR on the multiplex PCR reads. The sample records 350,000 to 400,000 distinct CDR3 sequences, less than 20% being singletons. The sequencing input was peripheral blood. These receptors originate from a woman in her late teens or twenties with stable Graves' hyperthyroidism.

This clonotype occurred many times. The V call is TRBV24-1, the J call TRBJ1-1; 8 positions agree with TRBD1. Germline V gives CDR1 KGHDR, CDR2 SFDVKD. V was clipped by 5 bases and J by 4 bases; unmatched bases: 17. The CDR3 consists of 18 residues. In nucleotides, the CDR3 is TGTGCCACCAGTGGTTCGCCTCGGACAGGGATGATGTTCACTGAAGCTTTCTTT. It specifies CATSGSPRTGMMFTEAFF.

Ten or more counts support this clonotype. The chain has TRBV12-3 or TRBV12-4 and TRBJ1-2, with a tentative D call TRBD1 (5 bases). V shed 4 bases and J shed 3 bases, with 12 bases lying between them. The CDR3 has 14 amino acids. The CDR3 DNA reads TGTGCCAGCAGTTCCCGGGGGAGGGACTATGGCTACACCTTC. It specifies CASSSRGRDYGYTF.

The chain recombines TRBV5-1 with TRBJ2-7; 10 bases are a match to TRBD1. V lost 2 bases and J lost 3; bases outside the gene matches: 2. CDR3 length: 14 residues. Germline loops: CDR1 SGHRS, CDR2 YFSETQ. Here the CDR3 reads CASSFRTGGYEQYF. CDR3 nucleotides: TGCGCCAGCAGCTTTAGGACAGGGGGCTACGAGCAGTACTTC.

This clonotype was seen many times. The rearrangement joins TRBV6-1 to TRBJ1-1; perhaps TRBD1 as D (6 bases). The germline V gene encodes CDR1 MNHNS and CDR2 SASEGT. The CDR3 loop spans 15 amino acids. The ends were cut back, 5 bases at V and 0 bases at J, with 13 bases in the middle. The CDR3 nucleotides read TGTGCCAGCAGTAAAAACAGGGAGTTGAACACTGAAGCTTTCTTT. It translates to CASSKNRELNTEAFF.

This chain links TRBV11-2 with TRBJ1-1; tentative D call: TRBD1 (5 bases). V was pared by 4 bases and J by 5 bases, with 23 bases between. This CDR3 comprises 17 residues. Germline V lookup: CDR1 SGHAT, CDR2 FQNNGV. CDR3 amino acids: CASSSGPSGSRWTEAFF. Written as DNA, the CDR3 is TGTGCCAGCAGCTCCGGGCCATCAGGGTCCAGGTGGACTGAAGCTTTCTTT.

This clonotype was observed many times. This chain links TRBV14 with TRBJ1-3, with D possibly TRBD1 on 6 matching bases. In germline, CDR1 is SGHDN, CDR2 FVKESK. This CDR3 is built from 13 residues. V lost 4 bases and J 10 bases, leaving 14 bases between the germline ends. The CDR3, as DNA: TGTGCCAGCAGCCCGAACTACAGGGCAACCATATATTTT. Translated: CASSPNYRATIYF. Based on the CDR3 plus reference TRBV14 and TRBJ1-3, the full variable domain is EAGVTQFPSHSVIEKGQTVTLRCDPISGHDNLYWYRRVMGKEIKFLLHFVKESKQDESGMPNNRFLAERTGGTYSTLKVQPAELEDSGVYFCASSPNYRATIYFGEGSWLTVV.

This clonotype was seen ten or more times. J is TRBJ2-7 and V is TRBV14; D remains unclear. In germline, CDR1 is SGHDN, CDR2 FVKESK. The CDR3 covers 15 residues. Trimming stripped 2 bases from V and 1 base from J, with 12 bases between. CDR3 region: CASSQKQWFSYEQYF. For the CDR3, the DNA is TGTGCCAGCAGCCAAAAACAGTGGTTTTCCTACGAGCAGTACTTC. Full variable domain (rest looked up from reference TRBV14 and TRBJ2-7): EAGVTQFPSHSVIEKGQTVTLRCDPISGHDNLYWYRRVMGKEIKFLLHFVKESKQDESGMPNNRFLAERTGGTYSTLKVQPAELEDSGVYFCASSQKQWFSYEQYFGPGTRLTVT.

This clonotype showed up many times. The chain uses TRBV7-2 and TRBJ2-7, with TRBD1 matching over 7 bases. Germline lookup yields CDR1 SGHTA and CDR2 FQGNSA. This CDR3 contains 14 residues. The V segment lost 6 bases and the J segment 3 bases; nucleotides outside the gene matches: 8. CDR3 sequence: CASRTRQGLYEQYF. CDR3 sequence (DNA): TGTGCCAGCAGGACCAGACAGGGCCTCTACGAGCAGTACTTC.

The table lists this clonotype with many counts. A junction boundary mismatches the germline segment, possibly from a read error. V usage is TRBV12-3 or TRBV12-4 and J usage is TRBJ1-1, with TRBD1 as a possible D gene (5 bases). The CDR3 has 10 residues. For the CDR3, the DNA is TGTGCCAGCAGTTCCGGGTCCGGGGGCTTT. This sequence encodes CASSSGSGGF.

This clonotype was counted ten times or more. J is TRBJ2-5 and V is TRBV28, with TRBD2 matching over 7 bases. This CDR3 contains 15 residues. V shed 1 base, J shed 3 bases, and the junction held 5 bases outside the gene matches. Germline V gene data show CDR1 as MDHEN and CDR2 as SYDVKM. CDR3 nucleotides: TGTGCCAGCAGTTTATTCGGCGGGGGAAAAGAGACCCAGTACTTC. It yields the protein CASSLFGGGKETQYF.

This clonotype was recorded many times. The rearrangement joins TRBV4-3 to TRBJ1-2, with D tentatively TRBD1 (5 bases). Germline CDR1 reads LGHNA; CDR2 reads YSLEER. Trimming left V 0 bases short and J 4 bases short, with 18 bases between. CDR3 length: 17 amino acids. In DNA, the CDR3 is TGCGCCAGCAGCCAAGATCCTCTGGAGGGGCGAAGCTATGGCTACACCTTC. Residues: CASSQDPLEGRSYGYTF.

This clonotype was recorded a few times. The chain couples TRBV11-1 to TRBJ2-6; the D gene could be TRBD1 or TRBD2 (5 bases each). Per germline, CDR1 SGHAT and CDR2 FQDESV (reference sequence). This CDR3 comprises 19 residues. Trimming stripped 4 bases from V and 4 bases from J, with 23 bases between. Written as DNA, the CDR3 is TGTGCCAGCAGCTCCACCCTGGGGGTCACAAGGGAAGGGGCCAACGTCCTGACTTTC. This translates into CASSSTLGVTREGANVLTF.

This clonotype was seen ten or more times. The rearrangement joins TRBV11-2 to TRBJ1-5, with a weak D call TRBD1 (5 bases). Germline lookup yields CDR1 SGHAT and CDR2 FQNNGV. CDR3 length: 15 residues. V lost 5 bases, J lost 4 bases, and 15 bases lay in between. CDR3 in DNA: TGTGCCAGCAGCCCCGACGTGGGGGAGAATCAGCCCCAGCATTTT. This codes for CASSPDVGENQPQHF.

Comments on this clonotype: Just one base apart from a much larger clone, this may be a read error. CDR3 amino acids: CASTLGHERYF. For the CDR3, the DNA is TGTGCCAGCACCTTGGGACACGAGCGGTACTTC. The chain joins TRBV12-3 or TRBV12-4 to TRBJ2-7; possible D gene TRBD1, 6 bases. This CDR3 region has 11 residues.

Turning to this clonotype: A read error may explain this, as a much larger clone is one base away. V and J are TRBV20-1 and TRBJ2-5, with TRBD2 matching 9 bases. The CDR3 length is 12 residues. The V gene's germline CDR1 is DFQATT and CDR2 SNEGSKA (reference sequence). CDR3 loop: CSALAGQEIQYF. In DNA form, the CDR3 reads TGCAGTGCCCTAGCGGGGCAAGAGATCCAGTACTTC.